This T cell receptor beta chain was obtained from a study of blood T cells in healthy people across ages (dated by TCRdb to about 2015). Some background on the complete study: In model experiments, template switching captured roughly one uniquely barcoded TCR beta cDNA molecule for every two T cells. Age-related changes in TCR beta repertoire diversity were measured in the study by deep sequencing normalized with unique cDNA molecular identifiers. The donors were divided into four age groups: young (average around 16 years), middle-aged (almost 40), aged (about 60) and long-lived (82). Two additional independent replicas of 1 million unique cDNA reads from the same blood draw were analyzed for two donors (one aged 18 to 30 and one aged 80 or older).

Libraries were made using 5' RACE. The listed sequencing device is Illumina HiSeq 2500. A second PCR of roughly 7 to 11 cycles was performed with a sample-barcoded 5' primer and a J-beta primer mix. A unique molecular identifier was introduced onto each TCR beta cDNA molecule by a template-switch 5' adaptor carrying 12 random nucleotides. Each sample yielded at least 2.5 million CDR3-containing paired-end reads. All of the RNA was converted into first-strand cDNA using the Mint cDNA synthesis kit, with a TRBC-specific oligonucleotide serving as the primer. All cDNA was treated with uracil-DNA glycosylase and then went through a first 18-cycle PCR with the universal primers M1SS and BC2_uni_R. Per the authors' processing: For normalization, 1 million high-quality reads, each with a distinct molecular identifier, were randomly selected from each sample. Reads sharing molecular identifiers were discarded rather than binned into consensus sequences. MiTCR, run with a Q25 quality threshold and the strictest error-elimination algorithm, handled CDR3 identification, clonotype clustering and error correction. Lower-bound total TCR beta diversity was estimated with a nonparametric unseen species model using Euler transformation. TCRdb ran its own pipeline on the public reads, namely fastp trimming at Q25 and MiXCR clone calling, and kept in-frame beta chains. Here each entry gathers all rows of one CDR3 protein and keeps the most common genes and DNA. The V and J calls, along with clone size, are taken from TCRdb and not from the paper's own processing. The sample profile shows roughly 800,000 distinct CDR3 sequences; under 30% of them were found once. The ten biggest clones cover approximately 2.9% of the sample.

Regarding this clonotype: This clone's antigen is unknown. No qualities accompany the bases; no much larger clone lies one base away.

General study outcomes and caveats: Bulk unsorted PBMC profiling prevented conclusive comparison of naive and antigen-experienced compartments. Compared with the aged group, the long-lived group had more naive CD4+ T cells, fewer expanded clones and increased TCR diversity, suggesting age selection. Donor CMV infection status was unknown, potentially confounding age-related changes in expanded clonotypes. Observed TCR beta diversity per million T cells fell roughly linearly with age, and a significant reduction was already apparent by age around 40. Estimates of total diversity based on one million sequenced T cells were regarded as lower bounds and as underestimates. A strong correlation was found between observed TCR beta diversity and the percentage of naive T cells measured by flow cytometry.

CDR1 and CDR2 (ENHRY, SYGVKD) derive from the germline V gene. The cysteine opens and the phenylalanine closes a CDR3 of 12 amino acids. Only the CDR3 DNA is retained, 36 bases long and in frame from the first base. A distance of 6 bases separates the germline ends of V and J, which lose 7 bases and 1 base respectively. Systemically healthy Caucasian individuals from Russia, 35 to 50 in total and aged roughly 6 to 90 years, were included as donors. Each donor gave around 9.5 milliliters of peripheral blood, collected into EDTA-treated Vacutainer tubes. Ficoll-Paque density-gradient centrifugation was used to isolate PBMCs, with at least 6.5 million per sample. Total RNA was extracted from PBMCs with Trizol reagent, with at least 6 micrograms obtained per sample. The percentages of naive CD45RAhigh/CD27high T cells were determined by flow cytometry on a PBMC aliquot from every donor. These records were also assigned to another study, of T cells of mothers and their children. The second study, in turn, reports: Nine systemically healthy Caucasian individuals, comprising three mothers and their six children, were included as donors. cDNA synthesis consumed the entire amount of extracted RNA, loaded at around 1.4 ug RNA in each 15 ul reaction. In the second PCR, the M1S primer added sample barcodes and 2-4 random nucleotides. Each mother yielded over 10 million TCR beta CDR3 reads and each child roughly 3 million reads. Thymic selection shapes the output of TCR recombination in a similar way in related and unrelated pairs, and inherited differences have a minor effect. Normalized repertoire overlap was always found to be slightly, but never significantly, higher in related mother-child pairs than in unrelated mother-child pairs. With a sensitivity of approximately 92 clones per million clonotypes, no persistent microchimeric T cell clones were detected. The study used deep NGS to compare TCR beta repertoires of mothers and children, seeking features distinguishing related mother-child pairs from unrelated individuals. On average, the children were roughly 12 +/- 4 years old, while the mothers were about 37 +/- 4 years old. After adapter ligation with NEBNext reagents, the libraries were sequenced on Illumina HiSeq 2000 with 100+100 nt paired-end reads. To avoid cross-contamination, the mother libraries and the child libraries were prepared a month apart and sequenced in separate runs. Between roughly 500,000 and 2,100,000 distinct TCR beta clonotypes were identified per donor. Naive TCR beta clonotypes were estimated from low-frequency clonotypes matched to each donor's FACS-determined naive share, without sorting.

This clonotype was sampled from a boy aged 5-17 years in good health. The receptor chain draws on TRBV10-3 and TRBJ2-3; the D gene remains uncertain. The sample comprised blood. Here the CDR3 is given as CAINRGTDTQYF. In nucleotides, the sequence is TGTGCCATCAATAGGGGCACAGATACGCAGTATTTT.